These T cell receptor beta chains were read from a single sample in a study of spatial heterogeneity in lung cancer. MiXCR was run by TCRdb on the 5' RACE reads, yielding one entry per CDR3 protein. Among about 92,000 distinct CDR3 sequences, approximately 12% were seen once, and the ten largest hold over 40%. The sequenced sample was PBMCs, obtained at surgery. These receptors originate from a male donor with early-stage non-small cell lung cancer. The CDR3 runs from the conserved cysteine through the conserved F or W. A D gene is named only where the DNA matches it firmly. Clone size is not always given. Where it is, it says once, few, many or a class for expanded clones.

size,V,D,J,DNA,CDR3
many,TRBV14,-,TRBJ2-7,TGTGCCAGCAGCCCTATAGGGGCCTCCTACGAGCAGTACTTC,CASSPIGASYEQYF
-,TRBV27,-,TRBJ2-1,TGTGCCAGCAGTTTATATGGCTCAAATTGGTTCAATGAGCAGTTCTTC,CASSLYGSNWFNEQFF
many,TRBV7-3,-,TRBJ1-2,TGTGCCAGCAGCTTAGGGAACGGAAAAACAAGCTACACCTTC,CASSLGNGKTSYTF
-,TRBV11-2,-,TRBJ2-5,TGTGCCAGCAGCAATAGCGTGTACCAAGAGACCCAGTACTTC,CASSNSVYQETQYF
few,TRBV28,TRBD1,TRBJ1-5,TGTGCCAGCAGCCGCGGACAGGGGGCGGGTCAGCCCCAGCATTTT,CASSRGQGAGQPQHF
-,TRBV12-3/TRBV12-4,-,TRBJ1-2,TGTGCCAGCACCCTAAGGCAGGGGACGCACTATGGCTACACCTTC,CASTLRQGTHYGYTF
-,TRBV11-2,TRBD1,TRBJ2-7,TGTGCCAGCAGCCCGACAGGGACCGAGCAGTACTTC,CASSPTGTEQYF
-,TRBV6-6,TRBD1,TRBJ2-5,TGTGCCAGCATTCTCCAACAGGGGGCGGGTTCAGAGACCCAGTACTTC,CASILQQGAGSETQYF
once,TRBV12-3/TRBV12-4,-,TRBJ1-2,TGTGCCAGCAGCCGTGAGGGACGGCAGACTACTAACTATGGCTACACCTTC,CASSREGRQTTNYGYTF
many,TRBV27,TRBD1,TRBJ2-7,TGTGCCAGCAGGCGCGGGACAGGAGACTACGAGCAGTACTTC,CASRRGTGDYEQYF
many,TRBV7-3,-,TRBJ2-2,TGTGCCAGCAGCATGCCCGGGGACACCGGGGAGCTGTTTTTT,CASSMPGDTGELFF
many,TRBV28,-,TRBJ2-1,TGTGCCAGCAGTTTACTATACAATGAGCAGTTCTTC,CASSLLYNEQFF
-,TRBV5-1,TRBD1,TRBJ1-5,TGCGCCAGCAGCCAGGGACAGAATAGCAATCAGCCCCAGCATTTT,CASSQGQNSNQPQHF
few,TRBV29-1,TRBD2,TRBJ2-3,TGCAGCGCCCTGGGACTAGCAATAAGCACAGATACGCAGTATTTT,CSALGLAISTDTQYF
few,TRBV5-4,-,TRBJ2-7,TGTGCCAGCAGCTTGGACAGGAGGTACGAGCAGTACTTC,CASSLDRRYEQYF
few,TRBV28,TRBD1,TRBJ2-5,TGTGCCAGCAGTTCAGGGACAGGGCGAACCCAGTACTTC,CASSSGTGRTQYF
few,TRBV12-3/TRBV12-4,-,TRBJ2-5,TGTGCCAGCAGTTTTAATCTAGTCCAAGAGACCCAGTACTTC,CASSFNLVQETQYF
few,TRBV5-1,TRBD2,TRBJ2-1,TGCGCCAGCGGTCGGACTAGCGGGGACAGGAATGAGCAGTTCTTC,CASGRTSGDRNEQFF
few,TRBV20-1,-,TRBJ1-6,TGCAGTGCCCTTATCCCAGGAGGCTATAATTCACCCCTCCACTTT,CSALIPGGYNSPLHF
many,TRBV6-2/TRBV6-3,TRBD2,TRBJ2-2,TGTGCCAGCAGTTACTATTGGCTAGCGGGAGAGAACACCGGGGAGCTGTTTTTT,CASSYYWLAGENTGELFF
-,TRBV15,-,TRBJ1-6,TGTGCCACCAGCAGCGGTACCTATAATTCACCCCTCCACTTT,CATSSGTYNSPLHF
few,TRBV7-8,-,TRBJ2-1,TGTGCCAGCAGCTTAGCTCGCGGACTCCCCCTCAATGAGCAGTTCTTC,CASSLARGLPLNEQFF
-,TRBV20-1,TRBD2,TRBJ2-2,TGCAGTGCTAGAGCTCGCGGGAGAGTCGCCGGGGAGCTGTTTTTT,CSARARGRVAGELFF
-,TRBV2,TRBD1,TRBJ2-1,TGTGCCAGCAGTCCACGACAGGGACCCTCGGATGAGCAGTTCTTC,CASSPRQGPSDEQFF
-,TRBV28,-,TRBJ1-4,TGTGCCAGCAGTTTAATCAGGGGCCGTAATGAAAAACTGTTTTTT,CASSLIRGRNEKLFF
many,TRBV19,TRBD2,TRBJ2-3,TGTGCCAGTTCCCTAGCGGCTAGCGGAACAGATACGCAGTATTTT,CASSLAASGTDTQYF
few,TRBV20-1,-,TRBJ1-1,TGCAGTGCTAGTGGAGGAGTTGGCACTGAAGCTTTCTTT,CSASGGVGTEAFF
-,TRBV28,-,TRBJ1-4,TGTGCCAGCAGTCTCCCCTCCCGAAATGAAAAACTGTTTTTT,CASSLPSRNEKLFF
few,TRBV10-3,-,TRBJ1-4,TGTGCCATCAGGGCGGGCCTCACAACTAATGAAAAACTGTTTTTT,CAIRAGLTTNEKLFF
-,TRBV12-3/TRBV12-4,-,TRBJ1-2,TGTGCCAGCAGTTTAGTGGCGGACTATGGCTACACCTTC,CASSLVADYGYTF
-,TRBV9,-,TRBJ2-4,TGTGCCAGCAGCCCCGGGGGATCCGGCAGAAACATTCAGTACTTC,CASSPGGSGRNIQYF
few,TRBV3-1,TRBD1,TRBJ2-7,TGTGCCAGCAGCCCCGGGACAGGGGGCCCCAACGAGCAGTACTTC,CASSPGTGGPNEQYF
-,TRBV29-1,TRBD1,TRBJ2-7,TGCAGCGCTGCACTCGGGACAGCCTCCTACGAGCAGTACTTC,CSAALGTASYEQYF
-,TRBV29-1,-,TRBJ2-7,TGCAGCGTGTTTACCGGGGGAGAGCAGTACTTC,CSVFTGGEQYF
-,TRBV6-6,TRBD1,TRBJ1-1,TGTGCCAGCACGCCCAGGGGGGGCACTGAAGCTTTCTTT,CASTPRGGTEAFF
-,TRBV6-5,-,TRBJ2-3,TGTGCCAGCAGGGACACGGGCACAGATACGCAGTATTTT,CASRDTGTDTQYF
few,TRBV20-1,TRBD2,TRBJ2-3,TGCAGTGCTTTCCAACTAGCGGGGAAAGATACGCAGTATTTT,CSAFQLAGKDTQYF
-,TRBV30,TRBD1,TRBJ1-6,TGTGCCTGGAGTCCCTCTCCCGGGACAGGAAATTCACCCCTCCACTTT,CAWSPSPGTGNSPLHF
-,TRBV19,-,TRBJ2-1,TGTGCCAGTAGTATACGGTCAGGGTGGCATGAGCAGTTCTTC,CASSIRSGWHEQFF
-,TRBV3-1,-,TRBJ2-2,TGTGCCAGCAGCCAAGGTAGCGCCACCGGGGAGCTGTTTTTT,CASSQGSATGELFF
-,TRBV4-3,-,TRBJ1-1,TGCGCCAGCAGCCAAGATCCAATGTTCCTGACTGAAGCTTTCTTT,CASSQDPMFLTEAFF
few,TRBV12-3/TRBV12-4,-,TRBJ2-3,TGTGCCAGCAGTTTACGAGGTTCCGGAGATACGCAGTATTTT,CASSLRGSGDTQYF
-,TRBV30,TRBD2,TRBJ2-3,TGTGCCTGGAGTGTCCCAGCGGGGTCCACAGATACGCAGTATTTT,CAWSVPAGSTDTQYF
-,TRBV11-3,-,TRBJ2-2,TGTGCCAGCAGCTTGGGAGCGGTCGTCGGGGAGCTGTTTTTT,CASSLGAVVGELFF
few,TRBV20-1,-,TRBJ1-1,TGCAGTGCTAGAGGAGGCACAGGGAACACTGAAGCTTTCTTT,CSARGGTGNTEAFF
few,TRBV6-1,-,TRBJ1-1,TGTGCCAGCAGTGAAGCTAGGTCTGCTACCGAAGCTTTCTTT,CASSEARSATEAFF
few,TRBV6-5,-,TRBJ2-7,TGTGCCAGCAGTGTCCTTGGGGACGAGCAGTACTTC,CASSVLGDEQYF
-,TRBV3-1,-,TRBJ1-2,TGTGCCAGCAGCTCCAGGACGATTACCGGGGGCTACACCTTC,CASSSRTITGGYTF
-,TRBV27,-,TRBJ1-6,TGTGCCAGCAGTTTTCGCCCCACGAGCTCCTATAATTCACCCCTCCACTTT,CASSFRPTSSYNSPLHF
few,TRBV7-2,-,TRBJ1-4,TGTGCCAGCAGCTCCCCGGAGGGGTCTACTAATGAAAAACTGTTTTTT,CASSSPEGSTNEKLFF
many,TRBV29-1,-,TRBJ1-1,TGCAGCGTCCATGGGCCCGTGAACACTGAAGCTTTCTTT,CSVHGPVNTEAFF
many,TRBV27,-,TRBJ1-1,TGTGCCAGCCGCTATCAGGAAAACACTGAAGCTTTCTTT,CASRYQENTEAFF
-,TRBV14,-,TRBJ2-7,TGTGCCAGCAGCCAAGATCACTACGAGCAGTACTTC,CASSQDHYEQYF
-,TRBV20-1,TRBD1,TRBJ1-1,TGCAGTGCTTGGGACAGGTACACTGAAGCTTTCTTT,CSAWDRYTEAFF
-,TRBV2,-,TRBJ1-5,TGTGCCAGCAGTGAATCAGGCGTCCCCATAGAGGCCAATCAGCCCCAGCATTTT,CASSESGVPIEANQPQHF
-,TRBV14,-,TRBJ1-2,TGTGCCAGCAGCCTAAGCGGACGGTTTGTCGGCTACACCTTC,CASSLSGRFVGYTF
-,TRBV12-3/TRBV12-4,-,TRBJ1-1,TGTGCCAGCAGTTCCGAGACAGTCACCGAAGCTTTCTTT,CASSSETVTEAFF
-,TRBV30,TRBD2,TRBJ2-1,TGTGCCTGGAGTGTTAGCGGGGAGCAGTTCTTC,CAWSVSGEQFF
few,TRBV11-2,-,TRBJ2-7,TGTGCCAGCAGCGCGACCGGGACACTGTTCTACGAGCAGTACTTC,CASSATGTLFYEQYF
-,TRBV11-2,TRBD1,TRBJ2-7,TGTGCCAGCAGCGAACAGCCAGGGGGCCCCTACGAGCAGTACTTC,CASSEQPGGPYEQYF